A single sample is the source of the 28 T cell receptor beta chains below, sequenced in a study of blood T cell repertoires in COVID-19. Data came from immunoSEQ multiplex PCR; TCRdb stores just in-frame clones and leaves some out. Seen here are 260,000 or so clones, roughly 81% observed once, and the top ten hold 6.5% to 8.5%. The sequenced sample was peripheral blood. These receptors all come from a woman aged 80 or over with COVID-19, enrolled during active disease.

The gene calls are TRBV6-5 and TRBJ1-1; D is possibly TRBD1 (6 bases). This CDR3 has 14 residues. V was trimmed by 8 bases and J by 2 bases, leaving 15 bases between them. CDR1 MNHEY and CDR2 SVGAGI come from the germline V gene. CDR3 coding DNA: TGTGCCAGCGCTATGACAGGTCGTAACACTGAAGCTTTCTTT. Amino acid sequence: CASAMTGRNTEAFF.

This rearrangement joins TRBV5-1 to TRBJ2-2, with TRBD2 matching 7 bases. Germline V gene data show CDR1 as SGHRS and CDR2 as YFSETQ. CDR3 size: 16 residues. The V and J ends lost 0 bases and 2 bases, in that order; junction bases with no gene match: 4. This chain's CDR3 is CASSLVPSGNTGELFF. The CDR3 bases are TGCGCCAGCAGCTTGGTCCCTAGCGGTAACACCGGGGAGCTGTTTTTT.

In nucleotides, the CDR3 is TGTGCCAGCAGTGAGAGGGTCTCCCTCGAGCAGTACTTC. Translation gives CASSERVSLEQYF. V gene TRBV6-1 combines with J gene TRBJ2-7; possible D gene TRBD2, 5 bases. The ends were cut back, 3 bases at V and 6 bases at J, with 12 bases in the middle. The CDR3 is 13 amino acids. Germline V gene lookup returns CDR1 MNHNS and CDR2 SASEGT.

The chain joins TRBV19 to TRBJ1-2, with unresolved D. Germline values: CDR1 LNHDA, CDR2 SQIVND (reference sequence). V lost 5 bases and J lost 4, with 8 bases in between. The CDR3 covers 12 residues. The CDR3 sequence is CASSLTSYGYTF. The CDR3 DNA is TGTGCCAGTAGTTTGACAAGCTATGGCTACACCTTC.

This clone was counted at least ten times. The chain is built from TRBV18 and TRBJ2-5; 8 positions match TRBD2. Germline trimming cut 3 bases from V and 2 bases from J; bases unmatched to any gene: 5. The CDR3 has 15 amino acids. Germline V gene lookup returns CDR1 KGHSH and CDR2 LQKENI. This CDR3 is CASSPSGRGQETQYF. CDR3 DNA sequence: TGTGCCAGCTCACCCTCCGGGAGGGGGCAAGAGACCCAGTACTTC.

In this sample, this clone turned up once. The chain has TRBV4-2 and TRBJ1-4; a possible D gene is TRBD1 (5 bases). Trimming left V 3 bases short and J 7 bases short, with 12 bases between. Per germline, CDR1 LGHNA and CDR2 YNFKEQ. The CDR3 contains 14 residues. The CDR3 protein is CASSQTVNLEKLFF. CDR3 coding DNA: TGTGCCAGCAGCCAGACAGTCAACCTTGAAAAACTGTTTTTT.

The chain has TRBV6-1 and TRBJ2-1; maybe TRBD2 (6 bases). CDR3 size: 14 residues. The V end lost 2 bases, the J end lost 7 bases, and 12 bases lay between the germline ends. Germline V gene sequence: CDR1 MNHNS, CDR2 SASEGT. Here the CDR3 reads CASSESWGRNEQFF. CDR3 bases: TGTGCCAGCAGTGAATCTTGGGGGAGGAATGAGCAGTTCTTC.

The chain carries TRBV5-1 and TRBJ2-7; D is ambiguous. The CDR3 has 13 residues. V was trimmed by 1 base and J by 2 bases, leaving 7 bases between them. The germline V gene encodes CDR1 SGHRS and CDR2 YFSETQ. This chain's CDR3 is CASSLQATYEQYF. For the CDR3, the DNA is TGCGCCAGCAGCTTGCAGGCAACCTACGAGCAGTACTTC.

The chain combines TRBV4-3 with TRBJ2-7; D unclear. The germline V and J ends were trimmed by 0 bases and 2 bases, with 11 bases remaining between them. CDR1 and CDR2 from the germline V gene are LGHNA and YSLEER. CDR3 length equals 15 residues. The CDR3 coding sequence is TGCGCCAGCAGCCAAGATAGACAAGGCCCCTACGAGCAGTACTTC. It is translated as CASSQDRQGPYEQYF.

The CDR3 DNA reads TGTGCCAGCTCACCCGCAGGGGACCGCGTCCATGGCTACACCTTC. Its translation is CASSPAGDRVHGYTF. V gene TRBV18 combines with J gene TRBJ1-2; a weak D match, TRBD1 (6 bases). Germline assignment: CDR1 KGHSH and CDR2 LQKENI. The V and J ends lost 3 bases and 6 bases respectively, with 17 bases between them. The CDR3 has 15 amino acids. Combining the CDR3 with reference TRBV18 and TRBJ1-2 gives the whole variable domain NAGVMQNPRHLVRRRGQEARLRCSPMKGHSHVYWYRQLPEEGLKFMVYLQKENIIDESGMPKERFSAEFPKEGPSILRIQQVVRGDSAAYFCASSPAGDRVHGYTFGSGTRLTVV.

For this clone: Other DNA sequences within the sample encode an identical CDR3. The gene calls are TRBV18 and TRBJ2-5; D is possibly TRBD1 (5 bases). The V end lost 2 bases, the J end lost 4 bases, and 8 bases lay between the germline ends. The germline gives CDR1 KGHSH, CDR2 LQKENI. The CDR3 is 13 residues long. The CDR3 region has the DNA TGTGCCAGCTCACCAGGCCAGGGAGAGACCCAGTACTTC. Amino acids: CASSPGQGETQYF. Supplemented by reference TRBV18 and TRBJ2-5, the full variable domain reads NAGVMQNPRHLVRRRGQEARLRCSPMKGHSHVYWYRQLPEEGLKFMVYLQKENIIDESGMPKERFSAEFPKEGPSILRIQQVVRGDSAAYFCASSPGQGETQYFGPGTRLLVL.

The chain has TRBV5-1 and TRBJ2-3; 12 positions match TRBD2. J was trimmed by 4 bases and V by 7 bases; bases with no gene match: 7. The CDR3 extends over 15 amino acids. The V gene's germline CDR1 is SGHRS and CDR2 YFSETQ. The CDR3 here is CASGASGGASDTQYF. CDR3 nucleotide sequence: TGCGCCAGCGGGGCTAGCGGGGGGGCCTCAGATACGCAGTATTTT.

This CDR3 is CAWRVQATNEKLFF. The DNA of the CDR3 is TGTGCCTGGAGGGTACAGGCAACTAATGAAAAACTGTTTTTT. The V call is TRBV30, the J call TRBJ1-4; tentatively, D is TRBD1 (5 bases). Germline V gives CDR1 GTSNPN, CDR2 SVGIG (reference sequence). The CDR3 is 14 amino acids. The V end was cut by 3 bases, the J end by 0 bases, with 8 bases between.

The V call is TRBV6-6, the J call TRBJ1-1; D gene unclear. Germline V CDR1 and CDR2: MNHNY, SVGAGI (reference sequence). The CDR3 totals 14 residues. Trimming cost V 5 bases and J 0 bases, with 10 bases left between them. CDR3 in amino acids: CASSGTALNTEAFF. As DNA, the CDR3 is TGTGCCAGCAGTGGTACAGCCCTGAACACTGAAGCTTTCTTT.

This sequence joins TRBV11-2 and TRBJ1-1, with D possibly being TRBD1 (5 bases). The CDR3 covers 13 residues. V shed 8 bases and J shed 1 base, with 11 bases lying between them. CDR1 and CDR2 from the germline V gene are SGHAT and FQNNGV. The CDR3 nucleotides are TGTGCCAGCTCCCGACAGCAGAACACTGAAGCTTTCTTT. Protein sequence: CASSRQQNTEAFF.

This rearrangement joins TRBV7-2 to TRBJ1-4; D remains ambiguous. The CDR3 has 12 residues. Trimming removed 3 bases from V and 5 bases from J, with 4 bases in between. Germline V lookup: CDR1 SGHTA, CDR2 FQGNSA. The CDR3 DNA reads TGTGCCAGCAGCTTTAGCAATGAAAAACTGTTTTTT. Amino acid sequence: CASSFSNEKLFF.

The genes are TRBV28 and TRBJ2-7; perhaps TRBD2 as D (6 bases). Germline CDR1 MDHEN, CDR2 SYDVKM. CDR3 length: 16 amino acids. V lost 5 bases to trimming and J lost 2 bases, with 19 bases between them. The CDR3 region is CASSTIGGTRPYEQYF. The CDR3 DNA is TGTGCCAGCAGTACCATAGGAGGGACTCGGCCCTACGAGCAGTACTTC.

Here the CDR3 reads CASCLGLQTYNEQFF. The CDR3 DNA follows: TGTGCCAGCTGCCTTGGACTGCAAACCTACAATGAGCAGTTCTTC. The chain carries TRBV2 and TRBJ2-1, with D possibly matching TRBD2 (5 bases). The V end was cut by 8 bases, the J end by 2 bases, with 16 bases between. Germline assignment: CDR1 SNHLY and CDR2 FYNNEI. The CDR3 runs 15 residues.

This chain joins TRBV6-5 and TRBJ2-5, with 10 bases fitting TRBD2. The CDR3 is made up of 14 amino acids. Germline lookup yields CDR1 MNHEY and CDR2 SVGAGI. J was trimmed by 5 bases and V by 7 bases; bases with no gene match: 7. CDR3 nucleotide sequence: TGTGCCAGCACTAGCGGGGGCCTTGGGGAGACCCAGTACTTC. Amino acids: CASTSGGLGETQYF.

This CDR3 is CASRLSGSKSDTQYF. CDR3 in DNA: TGTGCCAGCAGGTTAAGCGGGAGTAAGTCAGATACGCAGTATTTT. This chain connects TRBV27 to TRBJ2-3; 8 nucleotides match TRBD2. The V segment lost 6 bases and the J segment 4 bases; nucleotides outside the gene matches: 9. There are 15 residues in the CDR3. CDR1 is MNHEY, CDR2 SMNVEV, per germline (reference sequence).

The rearrangement joins TRBV6-5 to TRBJ2-1, with TRBD1 as a possible D gene (6 bases). V lost 0 bases and J lost 5, with 11 bases in between. CDR3 size: 15 residues. Per the germline V gene, CDR1 is MNHEY and CDR2 is SVGAGI. CDR3 DNA: TGTGCCAGCAGTTACTCGGGGGCCAGGGACAATGAGCAGTTCTTC. This gives the protein CASSYSGARDNEQFF.

The chain uses TRBV20-1 and TRBJ2-3; D is unclear. The CDR3 is made up of 11 amino acids. CDR1 and CDR2 from the germline V gene are DFQATT and SNEGSKA (reference sequence). V lost 7 bases to trimming and J lost 0 bases, with 5 bases between them. The CDR3 is CSVSSTDTQYF. The CDR3 coding sequence is TGCAGTGTATCTAGCACAGATACGCAGTATTTT.

This sequence joins TRBV28 and TRBJ2-7; 7 positions match TRBD1. CDR3 length: 15 residues. Germline CDR1 is MDHEN and CDR2 is SYDVKM. J lost 6 bases, V lost 2 bases, and 10 bases had no gene match. The CDR3 sequence is CASSLAATGSGEQYF. Here the CDR3 DNA reads TGTGCCAGCAGTTTAGCAGCGACAGGGAGTGGCGAGCAGTACTTC.

This clone was observed a handful of times. The same CDR3 arises from other DNA sequences in this sample as well. J is TRBJ1-2 and V is TRBV9; D is possibly TRBD1 (6 bases). Germline V lookup: CDR1 SGDLS, CDR2 YYNGEE. Between the trimmed V and J ends, which lost 0 bases and 8 bases, there was a span of 14 bases. The CDR3 totals 14 residues. CDR3 residues: CASSVGGGLGGYTF. The CDR3 DNA is TGTGCCAGCAGCGTAGGTGGGGGCCTTGGGGGCTACACCTTC.

CDR3 region: CASSQASYGYTF. Written as DNA, the CDR3 is TGTGCCAGCAGCCAAGCGTCCTATGGCTACACCTTC. This chain uses TRBV3-1 (or the pseudogene TRBV3-2) with TRBJ1-2; D gene uncertain. The V and J ends lost 1 base and 4 bases respectively, with 4 bases between them. The CDR3 is made up of 12 amino acids. CDR1 and CDR2 from the germline V gene are LGHDT and YNNKEL (reference sequence).

This chain connects TRBV18 to TRBJ1-1, with D possibly TRBD1 on 5 matching bases. This CDR3 region has 15 residues. Trimming took off 3 bases at V and 1 base at J, with 12 bases between the two ends. The germline V gene encodes CDR1 KGHSH and CDR2 LQKENI. The CDR3 reads CASSPAGHPNTEAFF. CDR3 coding DNA: TGTGCCAGCTCACCGGCAGGGCACCCGAACACTGAAGCTTTCTTT.

The chain joins TRBV7-2 to TRBJ1-2, with D possibly matching TRBD1 (6 bases). Germline V gene lookup returns CDR1 SGHTA and CDR2 FQGNSA. The V gene lost 5 bases and the J gene lost 8 bases, with 15 bases spanning the gap. This CDR3 has 13 amino acids. Written as DNA, the CDR3 is TGTGCCAGCAGCCCAACTAATAGGGGGGGCTACACCTTC. Translation gives CASSPTNRGGYTF.

The chain employs TRBV7-8 and TRBJ2-1; 10 nucleotides match TRBD2. The CDR3 loop spans 14 amino acids. Germline lookup yields CDR1 SGHVS and CDR2 FQNEAQ. Trimming took 5 bases from V and 5 from J; bases not matched to a gene: 3. For the CDR3, the DNA is TGTGCCAGCAGCGTAACTAGCGGGGACAATGAGCAGTTCTTC. Amino acids: CASSVTSGDNEQFF.